These 7 T cell receptor beta chains were all obtained from the same sample, sequenced in a study of tumor-infiltrating lymphocytes in primary liver carcinoma. Germline DNA was also extracted, with blood RNA taken from unsorted whole blood. Total RNA amounting to 500 ng was the source from which TCR beta cDNA was made with a constant-region primer. ARM-PCR, slightly modified, supplied the TCR beta libraries through three nested multiplex PCR rounds. A C-beta reverse primer was combined with TRBV1-TRBV30 forward primers in the first two PCR rounds, and each round had approximately 10 cycles. Via MiXCR, TCRdb re-called the multiplex PCR reads, giving one row per CDR3 protein. The top ten hold approximately 15% of the sample, which has about 310,000 distinct CDR3 sequences, 50% to 75% seen once. Sequencing was done on a sample of peripheral blood. These receptors originate from a young woman with primary liver carcinoma and hepatitis B virus infection.

Comments on this clonotype: A much larger clone differs by one base, so this may be a read error. The chain is built from TRBV5-4 and TRBJ2-7; TRBD1 aligns across 10 bases. Germline assignment: CDR1 SGHNT and CDR2 YYREEE (reference sequence). This CDR3 has 15 residues. CDR3 coding DNA: TGTGCCAACAGCCGGACAGGGGGAGCCTCCTACGAGCAGTACTTC. Its protein is CANSRTGGASYEQYF. Full variable domain (remainder filled in from reference TRBV5-4 and TRBJ2-7): ETGVTQSPTHLIKTRGQQVTLRCSSQSGHNTVSWYQQALGQGPQFIFQYYREEENGRGNFPPRFSGLQFPNYSSELNVNALELDDSALYLCANSRTGGASYEQYFGPGTRLTVT.

This chain connects TRBV28 to TRBJ2-2; 12 bases agree with TRBD1. The CDR3 length is 16 residues. After removal of 5 bases from V and 10 bases from J, the junction contained 11 bases not matched to a gene. Germline CDR1 reads MDHEN; CDR2 reads SYDVKM. CDR3 in DNA: TGTGCCAGCAGTCCGTGGGACAGGGGGCTGACTGAGGAGCTGTTTTTT. Its protein is CASSPWDRGLTEELFF.

The rearrangement uses TRBV18 and TRBJ1-5; D is perhaps TRBD1 (6 bases). V lost 8 bases and J lost 6, with 14 bases in between. The CDR3 totals 13 residues. Looked up from germline, CDR1 is KGHSH and CDR2 is LQKENI. CDR3 bases: TGTGCCAGCGCTACAGGGATCAGTCAGCCCCAGCATTTT. Its translation: CASATGISQPQHF.

V usage is TRBV7-9 and J usage is TRBJ2-1; D unresolved. The CDR3 has 12 residues. Trimming left V 1 base short and J 9 bases short, with 7 bases between. The germline V gene has CDR1 SEHNR and CDR2 FQNEAQ (reference sequence). CDR3 sequence (DNA): TGTGCCAGCAGCTTAGTATCTAGTGAGCAGTTCTTC. Translating gives CASSLVSSEQFF.

A word on this clonotype: Possible read error: a much larger clone is one base away. The CDR3 nucleotides are TGCAGCGTTGAAATAACAGGGGGCGTTCCAGAGACCCAGTACTTC. Its translation: CSVEITGGVPETQYF. V gene TRBV29-1 combines with J gene TRBJ2-5; TRBD1 matches at 9 bases. Trimming cost V 2 bases and J 4 bases; bases outside gene matches: 8. The CDR3 runs to 15 residues. CDR1 and CDR2 (germline): SQVTM, ANQGSEA.

Only a few counts were recorded for this clonotype. The V call is TRBV29-1, the J call TRBJ2-1; the D gene is possibly TRBD1 (6 bases). Trimming pared 6 bases from V and 0 bases from J, leaving 12 bases between. From germline, CDR1 is SQVTM and CDR2 ANQGSEA. This CDR3 is 14 amino acids long. The CDR3 is CSVFDRSSYNEQFF. The CDR3 DNA reads as TGCAGCGTGTTCGACAGGAGCTCCTACAATGAGCAGTTCTTC.

This chain links TRBV19 with TRBJ1-5, with D perhaps matching TRBD1 (6 bases). V lost 4 bases and J lost 7, with 17 bases in between. This CDR3 is 15 amino acids long. Germline V CDR1 and CDR2: LNHDA, SQIVND (reference sequence). CDR3 DNA sequence: TGTGCCAGTAGTAAGGGACAAGGGGGAACCCAGCCCCAGCATTTT. As protein: CASSKGQGGTQPQHF.